This TCR beta chain is drawn from a study of persistence of HIV-infected CD4 T cells. This clone was counted a single time. The antigen is unknown. Nonspecific anti-CD3/anti-CD28 bead stimulation represents the broad CD4+ T cell repertoire. CD4+ T cells upregulating both CD40 ligand and CD69 were sorted as responding cells. Suppressive ART was started during chronic HIV-1 infection in these adults. Sequencing used immunoSEQ version 4 in survey mode. Template was genomic DNA at around 10 ng/uL, with up to about 1 ug used per sample. The method was immunoSEQ multiplex PCR; TCRdb's version includes in-frame clones alone and lacks a portion of them. Of around 39,000 clones listed, 70% to 90% are singletons. Germline values: CDR1 SGHKS, CDR2 YYEKEE (reference sequence). V gave up 5 bases and J gave up 2 bases, with 14 bases separating them. The length of the CDR3 is 14 residues.

The sample consisted of CD4+ T cells sorted from PBMCs after 18-hour stimulation, taken from a patient who received antiretroviral therapy. This TCR was sampled from an adult man with HIV who was CMV-seropositive. The chain carries TRBV5-5 and TRBJ2-7, with D perhaps TRBD1 (5 bases). CDR3 residues: CASRFERGPYEQYF. The CDR3 DNA follows: TGTGCCAGCAGGTTTGAAAGGGGCCCCTACGAGCAGTACTTC.